The clone carrying this T cell receptor beta chain was counted a single time. Its cognate antigen is unknown. Germline CDR1 reads LGHNA; CDR2 reads YNFKEQ. There are 14 residues in the CDR3. This record comes from a study of post-analysis software for immune sequencing data. Study-wide context: Recorded subtypes: relapsing-remitting, secondary progressive, progressive-relapsing; some patients unannotated. Study results and caveats: Clustering by F measure revealed strong co-clustering among samples prepared together in one batch. Significantly lower normalized Chao1 diversity was seen in multiple sclerosis patients than in controls. When patients were compared with controls, roughly five TRBV segments were more frequent, TRBV5-6, TRBV5-1 and TRBV20-1 among them.

Researchers reported that TCR beta cDNA libraries carried unique molecular identifiers. Input populations of roughly 0.85 to 11 million T cells gave rise to hundreds of thousands of cDNA molecules. TCRdb ran MiXCR on the PCR reads and lists one entry per CDR3 protein. The sample shows approximately 250,000 distinct CDR3 sequences, less than 40% of them seen only once. The specimen was blood. The chain joins TRBV4-2 to TRBJ2-4; D possibly corresponds to TRBD2 (6 bases). The J call is in doubt because the DNA end fits TRBJ2-5 better. The TCR originated in a girl aged 10 to 17 with multiple sclerosis. CDR3 nucleotide sequence: TGTGCCAGCAGCCAAGGGGTAGCGGAAGAGACCCAGTACTTC. Translating it yields CASSQGVAEETQYF.